A single sample gave rise to the 30 T cell receptor beta chains below, sequenced in a study of high-grade serous ovarian cancer treatment subgroups. Sequenced by immunoSEQ multiplex PCR; TCRdb stores in-frame clones only, minus some. The sample comprises approximately 6,600 clones, roughly 78% of which are singletons, and over 6.5% rests with the top ten. Tumor samples were obtained before definitive surgery or chemotherapy. The source material was tumor tissue. The receptors here all came from a human donor with high-grade serous ovarian cancer.

The chain has TRBV4-3 and TRBJ1-1, with D tentatively TRBD1 (5 bases). There are 14 residues in the CDR3. CDR1 is LGHNA, CDR2 YSLEER, per germline. With 1 base removed from V and 2 bases from J, the gap between germline ends came to 8 bases. The CDR3 protein is CASSQGGVNTEAFF. CDR3 DNA: TGCGCCAGCAGCCAAGGGGGGGTCAACACTGAAGCTTTCTTT.

The chain has TRBV7-8 and TRBJ2-3; 12 positions match TRBD2. CDR1 SGHVS and CDR2 FQNEAQ come from the germline V gene. The CDR3 contains 19 residues. Trimming removed 5 bases from V and 4 bases from J; junction bases left unmatched: 16. DNA for the CDR3: TGTGCCAGCAGCCGGGGGTCTAGCGGGAGGGTCTTTAGAGCAGATACGCAGTATTTT. Protein product: CASSRGSSGRVFRADTQYF. The variable domain in full, completed from reference TRBV7-8 and TRBJ2-3, reads GAGVSQSPRYKVAKRGQDVALRCDPISGHVSLFWYQQALGQGPEFLTYFQNEAQLDKSGLPSDRFFAERPEGSVSTLKIQRTQQEDSAVYLCASSRGSSGRVFRADTQYFGPGTRLTVL.

The chain is built from TRBV28 and TRBJ1-3; TRBD1 matches at 9 bases. Germline CDR1 is MDHEN and CDR2 is SYDVKM. J gave up 3 bases and V 3 bases, and 12 bases lay outside the gene matches. The CDR3 contains 18 residues. DNA for the CDR3: TGTGCCAGCAGTTTCCGGGACAGGGAGGTCACGCTTGGAAACACCATATATTTT. Protein product: CASSFRDREVTLGNTIYF.

The V call is TRBV28, the J call TRBJ1-1; TRBD1 is a possible D gene (5 bases). CDR3 length equals 13 residues. The germline gives CDR1 MDHEN, CDR2 SYDVKM. Trimming cost V 5 bases and J 6 bases, with 13 bases left between them. The CDR3 DNA is TGTGCCAGCAGTCCAGACCGACAGCCTGAAGCTTTCTTT. Protein sequence: CASSPDRQPEAFF.

The chain links TRBV5-1 to TRBJ2-1, with D uncertain. In germline, CDR1 is SGHRS, CDR2 YFSETQ. Trimming removed 4 bases from V and 1 base from J, with 6 bases in between. This CDR3 region has 13 residues. CDR3 nucleotide sequence: TGCGCCAGCAGCGGGAAATCCTACAATGAGCAGTTCTTC. Translating gives CASSGKSYNEQFF.

The V gene is TRBV6-1, the J gene TRBJ1-6; D is ambiguous. The CDR3 loop spans 19 amino acids. The germline V gene encodes CDR1 MNHNS and CDR2 SASEGT. V was cut by 4 bases and J by 0 bases, with 19 bases left in between. Here the CDR3 DNA reads TGTGCCAGCAGTGGACCCCTCGCGGGTGATGGCTCCTATAATTCACCCCTCCACTTT. Translated: CASSGPLAGDGSYNSPLHF.

The chain employs TRBV7-9 and TRBJ2-3; TRBD2 matches at 15 bases. V shed 5 bases, J shed 8 bases, and the junction held 11 bases outside the gene matches. Germline V gives CDR1 SEHNR, CDR2 FQNEAQ (reference sequence). The CDR3 runs 17 residues. The CDR3 region is CASSPLGTSGRSSTQYF. CDR3 in DNA: TGTGCCAGCAGCCCCCTCGGGACTAGCGGGAGGTCAAGTACGCAGTATTTT.

The chain recombines TRBV4-3 with TRBJ2-3, with 11 nucleotides matching TRBD2. CDR3 length: 17 amino acids. Trimming took 0 bases from V and 4 from J; bases not matched to a gene: 6. Per the germline V gene, CDR1 is LGHNA and CDR2 is YSLEER. The CDR3 region is CASSQDRSSGRADTQYF. CDR3 in DNA: TGCGCCAGCAGCCAAGATCGCAGTAGCGGGAGGGCAGATACGCAGTATTTT.

This chain's CDR3 is CASSLGTGRPNEQFF. The CDR3, as DNA: TGTGCCAGCTCACTCGGGACAGGGAGGCCCAATGAGCAGTTCTTC. The chain carries TRBV18 and TRBJ2-1, with TRBD1 matching over 9 bases. CDR3 length: 15 amino acids. Germline V gene lookup returns CDR1 KGHSH and CDR2 LQKENI. With 4 bases clipped from V and 6 bases from J, the junction kept 7 bases outside the gene matches.

In this sample, this clone turned up a few times. The gene calls are TRBV6-1 and TRBJ1-5; D perhaps matches TRBD1 (6 bases). This CDR3 region has 13 residues. V lost 1 base and J lost 5, with 6 bases in between. Per germline, CDR1 MNHNS and CDR2 SASEGT. The CDR3 here is CASSEEGDQPQHF. CDR3 sequence (DNA): TGTGCCAGCAGTGAAGAGGGGGATCAGCCCCAGCATTTT.

The chain uses TRBV27 and TRBJ1-6; TRBD1 might be the D (5 bases). Germline V lookup: CDR1 MNHEY, CDR2 SMNVEV (reference sequence). The V end lost 2 bases, the J end lost 11 bases, and 16 bases lay between the germline ends. The CDR3 sequence is 15 residues long. The chain's CDR3 is CASSLAAGRLAPLHF. In DNA form, the CDR3 reads TGTGCCAGCAGTTTAGCGGCAGGGAGGTTGGCACCCCTCCACTTT.

The genes are TRBV7-2 and TRBJ2-1, with D unresolved. Germline loops: CDR1 SGHTA, CDR2 FQGNSA. Trimming cost V 2 bases and J 6 bases, with 11 bases left between them. The CDR3 extends over 14 amino acids. The CDR3 nucleotides read TGTGCCAGCAGCTTAATCGCGATCCGCAATGAGCAGTTCTTC. Protein: CASSLIAIRNEQFF.

The CDR3 loop is CASSQDLASGKMGNEQFF. In DNA form, the CDR3 reads TGTGCCAGCAGCCAAGATTTGGCTAGCGGGAAAATGGGTAATGAGCAGTTCTTC. The V call is TRBV4-2, the J call TRBJ2-1; TRBD2 aligns across 9 bases. V lost 0 bases and J lost 7; bases outside the gene matches: 13. This CDR3 region has 18 residues. CDR1 and CDR2 from the germline V gene are LGHNA and YNFKEQ.

The chain joins TRBV7-2 to TRBJ2-2; 8 nucleotides agree with TRBD2. The junction had 9 bases not matched to a gene; V was cut back by 5 bases and J by 4 bases. CDR3 length: 16 residues. Germline V CDR1 and CDR2: SGHTA, FQGNSA. This chain's CDR3 is CASSLRTSFTTGELFF. The CDR3 coding sequence is TGTGCCAGCAGCCTTCGGACTAGCTTTACCACCGGGGAGCTGTTTTTT.

This chain connects TRBV11-3 to TRBJ2-5, with 13 nucleotides matching TRBD2. Unmatched junction bases numbered 11, after V lost 5 bases and J lost 11 bases. CDR3 length: 15 amino acids. The germline V gene has CDR1 SGHNT and CDR2 YENEEA. CDR3 DNA sequence: TGTGCCAGCAGCCCTCGGACTAGCGGGAGCGGAGAGCAGTACTTC. Translation gives CASSPRTSGSGEQYF.

The chain joins TRBV15 to TRBJ1-5, with 8 bases that match TRBD1. The V gene's germline CDR1 is LNHNV and CDR2 YYDKDF (reference sequence). CDR3 size: 16 residues. J gave up 4 bases and V 0 bases, and 5 bases lay outside the gene matches. This CDR3 is CATSRDRQGKNQPQHF. The CDR3 region has the DNA TGTGCCACCAGCAGAGATCGACAGGGGAAGAATCAGCCCCAGCATTTT. Full variable domain (rest looked up from reference TRBV15 and TRBJ1-5): DAMVIQNPRYQVTQFGKPVTLSCSQTLNHNVMYWYQQKSSQAPKLLFHYYDKDFNNEADTPDNFQSRRPNTSFCFLDIRSPGLGDTAMYLCATSRDRQGKNQPQHFGDGTRLSIL.

This chain links TRBV25-1 with TRBJ2-2; D not resolved. Germline V gene lookup returns CDR1 MGHDK and CDR2 SYGVNS. V shed 2 bases and J shed 3 bases, with 19 bases lying between them. The CDR3 loop spans 18 amino acids. The CDR3 region has the DNA TGTGCCAGCAGTGAAATTCCCCGCACGACGGGCGACACCGGGGAGCTGTTTTTT. It yields the protein CASSEIPRTTGDTGELFF.

V gene TRBV5-8 combines with J gene TRBJ2-5; weak D call: TRBD2 (6 bases). V lost 3 bases and J lost 5, with 17 bases in between. CDR1 is SGHTS, CDR2 YDEGEE, per germline. There are 15 residues in the CDR3. The CDR3 bases are TGTGCCAGCAGCTCGGGACTTAATCACCGGGAGACCCAGTACTTC. Translated: CASSSGLNHRETQYF.

The chain joins TRBV5-5 to TRBJ2-7, with 7 bases lining up with TRBD2. Losses at the gene ends were 3 bases for V and 1 base for J; bases not matched to a gene: 22. The CDR3 sequence is 20 residues long. Germline V gene lookup returns CDR1 SGHKS and CDR2 YYEKEE (reference sequence). CDR3 amino acids: CASSWRSSTSLATTSYEQYF. DNA of the CDR3: TGTGCCAGCAGCTGGCGCTCCTCGACTAGCTTAGCCACAACTTCCTACGAGCAGTACTTC.

This chain links TRBV29-1 with TRBJ2-7; either TRBD1 or TRBD2 may fit D (5 bases each). V was clipped by 6 bases and J by 1 base, with 22 bases between them. Per the germline V gene, CDR1 is SQVTM and CDR2 is ANQGSEA. This CDR3 has 16 residues. CDR3 amino acids: CSVSGEGRSQSYEQYF. CDR3 nucleotide sequence: TGCAGCGTGTCGGGCGAGGGACGGTCCCAATCCTACGAGCAGTACTTC.

The table lists this clone with a few counts. CDR3 bases: TGTGCCACCAGCAGAGATATGGCAGGGGCCACGAACAATGAGCAGTTCTTC. It encodes CATSRDMAGATNNEQFF. The gene calls are TRBV15 and TRBJ2-1; TRBD1 might be the D (6 bases). The CDR3 has 17 amino acids. The V and J ends lost 0 bases and 5 bases respectively, with 17 bases between them. CDR1 and CDR2 (germline): LNHNV, YYDKDF (reference sequence).

The chain is built from TRBV7-3 and TRBJ2-2; D is undetermined. V lost 1 base and J lost 5, with 14 bases in between. This CDR3 is 16 amino acids long. The V gene's germline CDR1 is SGHTA and CDR2 FQGTGA. CDR3 DNA: TGTGCCAGCAGCTTAAAACGGCCCTTAACGACCGGGGAGCTGTTTTTT. It encodes CASSLKRPLTTGELFF.

The chain links TRBV18 to TRBJ1-4; D gene ambiguous. There are 15 residues in the CDR3. Trimming removed 4 bases at V and 0 bases at J, with 9 bases between. CDR1 KGHSH and CDR2 LQKENI come from the germline V gene. The CDR3 DNA sequence: TGTGCCAGCTCACGGCGCGGAGCAACTAATGAAAAACTGTTTTTT. It translates to CASSRRGATNEKLFF.

V is TRBV28 and J is TRBJ2-6; tentatively, D is TRBD1 (5 bases). CDR1 MDHEN and CDR2 SYDVKM come from the germline V gene. The CDR3 is 17 residues long. V shed 6 bases and J shed 0 bases, with 15 bases lying between them. CDR3 sequence (DNA): TGTGCCAGCAGCCATGACAGCGACTTCTCTGGGGCCAACGTCCTGACTTTC. It encodes CASSHDSDFSGANVLTF.

This clone occurred once. V is TRBV7-6 and J is TRBJ2-2; D perhaps matches TRBD2 (11 bases). CDR3 length: 19 amino acids. V gave up 2 bases and J gave up 7 bases, with 26 bases separating them. Germline loops: CDR1 SGHVS, CDR2 FNYEAQ. CDR3 region: CASSLRQGAASGRFGELFF. CDR3 bases: TGTGCCAGCAGCTTACGACAGGGGGCTGCTAGCGGGAGGTTCGGGGAGCTGTTTTTT.

This chain uses TRBV29-1 with TRBJ2-5; TRBD2 matches 11 bases. The tail of the sequence fits TRBJ2-7 better, so the J call may be wrong. Germline V lookup: CDR1 SQVTM, CDR2 ANQGSEA. This CDR3 region has 13 residues. CDR3 region: CSVLGLADYEQYF. DNA of the CDR3: TGCAGCGTTCTGGGACTAGCGGACTACGAGCAGTACTTC.

The rearrangement joins TRBV10-2 to TRBJ1-2; D unresolved. Germline assignment: CDR1 WSHSY and CDR2 SAAADI. The CDR3 has 15 amino acids. Between the trimmed V and J ends, which lost 7 bases and 0 bases, there was a span of 15 bases. CDR3 sequence reads: CASTEWGTSNYGYTF. The CDR3 region has the DNA TGCGCCAGCACCGAATGGGGAACCTCTAACTATGGCTACACCTTC.

The genes are TRBV28 and TRBJ1-1; D is uncertain. The V end was cut by 1 base, the J end by 4 bases, with 4 bases between. This CDR3 has 12 residues. The germline V gene has CDR1 MDHEN and CDR2 SYDVKM. CDR3 residues: CASSLLSTEAFF. CDR3 coding DNA: TGTGCCAGCAGTTTATTAAGCACTGAAGCTTTCTTT.

This clone has a single count. This sequence joins TRBV4-1 and TRBJ1-1; a possible D gene is TRBD1 (6 bases). The V and J ends lost 0 bases and 6 bases respectively, with 14 bases between them. The CDR3 is made up of 15 amino acids. Germline CDR1 reads MGHRA; CDR2 reads YSYEKL. CDR3 in amino acids: CASSQEGQGGSEAFF. DNA of the CDR3: TGCGCCAGCAGCCAAGAGGGACAAGGGGGGTCTGAAGCTTTCTTT.

This chain links TRBV7-9 with TRBJ1-6; tentatively, D is TRBD1 (6 bases). This CDR3 is built from 14 residues. V was shortened by 3 bases and J by 5 bases, with 8 bases between the two germline ends. CDR1 SEHNR and CDR2 FQNEAQ come from the germline V gene (reference sequence). CDR3 in DNA: TGTGCCAGCAGCTTCCGACAGGATAATTCACCCCTCCACTTT. Translation gives CASSFRQDNSPLHF.